The 3 T cell receptor beta chains below were found in one sample sequenced in a study of technical replicates of blood from four donors. TCRdb's copy holds only in-frame clones and misses some; the assay was immunoSEQ multiplex PCR. This table holds about 78,000 clones, around 94% found once. The sequenced sample was T cells isolated from PBMCs. These receptors all come from a human donor in good health.

A few counts support this clone. The chain combines TRBV18 with TRBJ1-1; TRBD1 is a possible D gene (5 bases). With 4 bases removed from V and 5 bases from J, the gap between germline ends came to 5 bases. The germline gives CDR1 KGHSH, CDR2 LQKENI. The CDR3 consists of 11 residues. The CDR3 protein is CASSQGTEAFF. CDR3 DNA: TGTGCCAGCTCACAGGGGACTGAAGCTTTCTTT. Looking up the rest from reference TRBV18 and TRBJ1-1 gives the full variable domain: NAGVMQNPRHLVRRRGQEARLRCSPMKGHSHVYWYRQLPEEGLKFMVYLQKENIIDESGMPKERFSAEFPKEGPSILRIQQVVRGDSAAYFCASSQGTEAFFGQGTRLTVV.

The chain has TRBV10-2 and TRBJ2-3, with 8 bases aligning to TRBD1. Trimming took 5 bases from V and 2 from J; bases not matched to a gene: 12. The germline CDR1 and CDR2 sequences are WSHSY and SAAADI. The CDR3 runs to 17 residues. The CDR3 loop is CASSFPRWQGATDTQYF. As DNA, the CDR3 is TGCGCCAGCAGTTTCCCGAGGTGGCAGGGGGCCACAGATACGCAGTATTTT.

This chain's CDR3 is CASRPTSGSTRETQYF. As DNA, the CDR3 is TGTGCCAGCAGGCCAACTAGCGGGAGCACCCGGGAGACCCAGTACTTC. The V call is TRBV27, the J call TRBJ2-5; 11 bases match TRBD2. Trimming removed 6 bases from V and 5 bases from J; junction bases left unmatched: 11. The germline V gene encodes CDR1 MNHEY and CDR2 SMNVEV (reference sequence). The CDR3 runs to 16 residues.